This T cell receptor beta chain came from a study of cytomegalovirus exposure and HLA in healthy donors. Regarding the study as a whole: Per a later analysis, under 20,000 TCR beta sequences showed association with HLA alleles at 0.05 false discovery rate. Later analysis showed TCR association rates varying by HLA locus, highest for DRB1 and lowest for HLA-C. It has been reported that TCR beta sequences accurately predicted the HLA-A and HLA-B alleles of most subjects.

About this clone: Its antigen is still unknown. One end of the junction is discordant with germline, which a read error may explain.

In the PCR, 60 Vbeta and 13 Jbeta primers were used. Repertoires were generated with immunoSEQ multiplex PCR, while TCRdb's copy carries only in-frame clones and drops some. The sample totals over 110,000 clones. Specimen: PBMCs. The clonotype originates from a male donor in good health and CMV-seronegative.

The CDR3 sequence: CASSPQGSNEQYF. The CDR3 DNA is TGTGCCAGCTCACCCCAGGGCTCCAACGAGCAGTACTTC. The chain joins TRBV18 to TRBJ2-7, with D possibly being TRBD1 (5 bases). This CDR3 region has 13 residues. The germline V gene encodes CDR1 KGHSH and CDR2 LQKENI.